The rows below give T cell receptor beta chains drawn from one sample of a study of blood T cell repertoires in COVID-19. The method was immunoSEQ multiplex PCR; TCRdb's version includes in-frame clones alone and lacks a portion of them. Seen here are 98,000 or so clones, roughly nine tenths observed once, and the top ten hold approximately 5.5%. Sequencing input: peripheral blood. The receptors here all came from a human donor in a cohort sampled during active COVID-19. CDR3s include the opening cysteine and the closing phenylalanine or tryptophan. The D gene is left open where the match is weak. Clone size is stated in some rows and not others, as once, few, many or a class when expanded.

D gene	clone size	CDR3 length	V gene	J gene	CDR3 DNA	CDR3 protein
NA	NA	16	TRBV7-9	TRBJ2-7	TGTGCCAGCAGCTTAGCGACAGGTAGGAGCTCCTACGAGCAGTACTTC	CASSLATGRSSYEQYF
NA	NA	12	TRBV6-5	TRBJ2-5	TGTGCCAGCAGTTATAGGGGGGAGACCCAGTACTTC	CASSYRGETQYF
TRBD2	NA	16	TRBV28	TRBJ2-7	TGTGCCACCTCGCTAGCGGGAGTCACGGGTATGTACGAGCAGTACTTC	CATSLAGVTGMYEQYF
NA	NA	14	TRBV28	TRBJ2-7	TGTGCCAGCACTGGACGGACTTACTCCTACGAGCAGTACTTC	CASTGRTYSYEQYF
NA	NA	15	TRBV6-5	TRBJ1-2	TGTGCCAGCAGTTACTCGAGGCAGGGTGAGAATGGCTACACCTTC	CASSYSRQGENGYTF
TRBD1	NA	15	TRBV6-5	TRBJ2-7	TGTGCCAGCGCCGCCCGGGACAGATCGCCCTACGAGCAGTACTTC	CASAARDRSPYEQYF
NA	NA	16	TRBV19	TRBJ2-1	TGTGCCAGTAGTATCCCAGGGGGGATAAGGGGAAGTGAGCAGTTCTTC	CASSIPGGIRGSEQFF
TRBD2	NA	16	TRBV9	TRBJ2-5	TGTGCCAGCAGCGTAGGGAGGACTAGCGGCCAAGAGACCCAGTACTTC	CASSVGRTSGQETQYF
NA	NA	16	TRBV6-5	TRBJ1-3	TGTGCCAGCAGTTACTCAGACGGGATGGATGGAAACACCATATATTTT	CASSYSDGMDGNTIYF
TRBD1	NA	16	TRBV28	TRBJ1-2	TGTGCCAGCAGTGCCTCCGGGACAGAAGCTAACTATGGCTACACCTTC	CASSASGTEANYGYTF
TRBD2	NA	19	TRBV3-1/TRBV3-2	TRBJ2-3	TGTGCCAGCAGCCAAGCGCGGGGGGAAACCTCCTGGGGGACAGATACGCAGTATTTT	CASSQARGETSWGTDTQYF
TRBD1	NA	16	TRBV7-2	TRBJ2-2	TGTGCCAGCAGTTTACCGGGACAGGGCTCCCCCGGGGAGCTGTTTTTT	CASSLPGQGSPGELFF
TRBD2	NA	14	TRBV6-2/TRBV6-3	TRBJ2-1	TGTGCCAGCAGTTACGCAAGCGGGAGGGGTGAGCAGTTCTTC	CASSYASGRGEQFF
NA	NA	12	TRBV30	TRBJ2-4	TGTGCCTGGGACCCGGGTATCGGCATTCAGTACTTC	CAWDPGIGIQYF
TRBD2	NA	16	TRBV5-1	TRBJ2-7	TGCGCCAGCAGCTTGAAAACTAGCGGGAGGTCCTACGAGCAGTACTTC	CASSLKTSGRSYEQYF
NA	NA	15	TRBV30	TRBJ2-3	TGTGCCTGGAGTGCACCCGGGAAGCTCACAGATACGCAGTATTTT	CAWSAPGKLTDTQYF
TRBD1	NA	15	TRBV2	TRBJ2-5	TGTGCCAGCAGGAGACAGGGGGCGTCTCAAGAGACCCAGTACTTC	CASRRQGASQETQYF
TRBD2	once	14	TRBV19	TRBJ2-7	TGTGCCAGTAGCAGTAGCGGGAGGGCCTACGAGCAGTACTTC	CASSSSGRAYEQYF
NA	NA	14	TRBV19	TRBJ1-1	TGTGCCAGTAGACGGTTACAGGCGGACACTGAAGCTTTCTTT	CASRRLQADTEAFF
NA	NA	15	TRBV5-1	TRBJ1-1	TGCGCCAGCAGCTTGACAGGGCTAGGGAACACTGAAGCTTTCTTT	CASSLTGLGNTEAFF
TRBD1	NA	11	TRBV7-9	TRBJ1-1	TGTGCCAGCAGCTTGGCAGGGGGAGCTTTCTTT	CASSLAGGAFF
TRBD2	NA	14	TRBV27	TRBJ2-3	TGTGCCAGCAGTTTTAGCGGGAGCACAGATACGCAGTATTTT	CASSFSGSTDTQYF
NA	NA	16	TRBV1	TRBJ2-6	TGCACCAGCAGCTCTAGACTGTCCCCCGGGGCCAACGTCCTGACTTTC	CTSSSRLSPGANVLTF
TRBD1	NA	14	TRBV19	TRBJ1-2	TGTGCCAGTAGTATGGACAGGAGCGCCTATGGCTACACCTTC	CASSMDRSAYGYTF
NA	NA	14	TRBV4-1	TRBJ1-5	TGCGCCAGCAGCCACGCGGGATGGGATCAGCCCCAGCATTTT	CASSHAGWDQPQHF
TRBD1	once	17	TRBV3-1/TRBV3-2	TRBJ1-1	TGTGCCAGCAGCGCGCGTTCCGGGACAGGGCCGAACACTGAAGCTTTCTTT	CASSARSGTGPNTEAFF
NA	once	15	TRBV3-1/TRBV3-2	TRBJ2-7	TGTGCCAGCAGCGACGGAGGGGCGGGGCGGTACGAGCAGTACTTC	CASSDGGAGRYEQYF
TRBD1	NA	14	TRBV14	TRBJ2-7	TGTGCCAGCAGCCAAAGGACAGGCCTCTACGAGCAGTACTTC	CASSQRTGLYEQYF
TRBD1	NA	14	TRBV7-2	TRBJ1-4	TGTGCCAGCAGCCGGGACAGGGGTGAAGAAAAACTGTTTTTT	CASSRDRGEEKLFF
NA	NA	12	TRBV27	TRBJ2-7	TGTGCCAGCAGGTCAGGGGTATACGAGCAGTACTTC	CASRSGVYEQYF
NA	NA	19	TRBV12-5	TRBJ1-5	TGTGCTAGTGGTTTGCCTCCCCCACTGATTTTGTATAGCAATCAGCCCCAGCATTTT	CASGLPPPLILYSNQPQHF
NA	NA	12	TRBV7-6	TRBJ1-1	TGTGCCAGCAGCTTAGTCGGAGGGGCAGCTTTCTTT	CASSLVGGAAFF
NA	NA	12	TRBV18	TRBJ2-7	TGTGCCAGCTCCTGGGGCTCGGACGAGCAGTACTTC	CASSWGSDEQYF
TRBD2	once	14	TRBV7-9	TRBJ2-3	TGTGCCAGCAGCTTAGCGAACCGGGGGGGTACGCAGTATTTT	CASSLANRGGTQYF
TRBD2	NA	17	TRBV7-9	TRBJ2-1	TGTGCCAGCAGCTCCTACGTCGCGGGACTAGTATCTTTTGAGCAGTTCTTC	CASSSYVAGLVSFEQFF
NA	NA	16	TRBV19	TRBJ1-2	TGTGCCAGTAGCACTAAACCGGGACACAAGAACTATGGCTACACCTTC	CASSTKPGHKNYGYTF
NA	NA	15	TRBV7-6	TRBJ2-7	TGTGCCAGCAGCTTAGACGCGAACTCCCACTACGAGCAGTACTTC	CASSLDANSHYEQYF
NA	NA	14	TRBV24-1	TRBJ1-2	TGTGCCACCAGTGACCCAGGGGCTAACTATGGCTACACCTTC	CATSDPGANYGYTF
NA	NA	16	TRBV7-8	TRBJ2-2	TGTGCCAGCAGCTCCCCCCTCGGGAAAAACACCGGGGAGCTGTTTTTT	CASSSPLGKNTGELFF
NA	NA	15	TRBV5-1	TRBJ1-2	TGCGCCAGCAGCTTAATGGGCGCGTACGACTATGGCTACACCTTC	CASSLMGAYDYGYTF
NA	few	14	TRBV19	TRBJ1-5	TGTGCCAGTAGTATAACAGACTACAATCAGCCCCAGCATTTT	CASSITDYNQPQHF
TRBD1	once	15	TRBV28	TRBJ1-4	TGTGCCAGCACCTTGATAGGGACAGGGAATGAAAAACTGTTTTTT	CASTLIGTGNEKLFF
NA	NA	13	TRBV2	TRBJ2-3	TGTGCCAGCAAAGGACTCCGCACAGATACGCAGTATTTT	CASKGLRTDTQYF
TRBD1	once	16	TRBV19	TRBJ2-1	TGTGCCAGTAGTACGGGACAGGGCCTCGGATACAATGAGCAGTTCTTC	CASSTGQGLGYNEQFF
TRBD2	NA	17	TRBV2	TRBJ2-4	TGTGCCAGCAGTGAACCCAGCGGGGGGGCGACCAAAAACATTCAGTACTTC	CASSEPSGGATKNIQYF
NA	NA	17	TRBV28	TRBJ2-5	TGTGCCAGCAGTTTTACCCGCTTGGTAGGGAGCCAAGAGACCCAGTACTTC	CASSFTRLVGSQETQYF
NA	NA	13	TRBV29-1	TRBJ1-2	TGCAGCGTTTTCTTCCCACAGCTTGATGGCTACACCTTC	CSVFFPQLDGYTF